Listed below are T cell receptor beta chains from one sample, sequenced in a study of STAT3 mutations in large granular lymphocyte leukemia. The protocol was immunoSEQ multiplex PCR, while the TCRdb copy is restricted to in-frame clones and leaves out a portion. The table lists 10,000 to 15,000 clones, about nine tenths of them singletons. Sequenced sample: peripheral blood mononuclear cells. The receptors were sampled from a man aged 40-49 years with T-cell large granular lymphocyte leukemia. Some clones in this sample may be carry-over from other donors' samples. The CDR3 runs from the conserved cysteine through the conserved F or W. A D gene is named only where the DNA matches it firmly. Expanded clones are given a class, and other clones once, few, many or no size at all.

j_call clone_size v_call d_call cdr3_aa cdr3_nt
TRBJ1-3 - TRBV9 - CASSGSGFSGNTIYF TGTGCCAGCAGCGGCTCCGGGTTCTCTGGAAACACCATATATTTT
TRBJ2-2 - TRBV10-3 TRBD1 CAISESRGPSNTGELFF TGTGCCATCAGTGAGTCCAGGGGGCCTTCGAACACCGGGGAGCTGTTTTTT
TRBJ2-5 - TRBV5-6 TRBD1 CASSLGGTTGGQTQYF TGTGCCAGCAGCTTGGGGGGAACGACAGGGGGGCAGACCCAGTACTTC
TRBJ2-3 - TRBV18 - CASSPPNHRDTQYF TGTGCCAGCTCACCACCCAACCACAGGGATACGCAGTATTTT
TRBJ2-2 - TRBV7-3 - CASTSDRGGNTGELFF TGTGCCAGCACCTCTGATCGGGGCGGGAACACCGGGGAGCTGTTTTTT
TRBJ2-7 once TRBV21-1 - CASSLGAAETPYEQYF TGTGCCAGCAGCTTAGGCGCGGCAGAGACCCCCTACGAGCAGTACTTC
TRBJ2-5 - TRBV5-1 - CASSLMDETQYF TGCGCCAGCAGCTTGATGGACGAGACCCAGTACTTC
TRBJ1-6 - TRBV10-3 - CAISEGPHNSPLHF TGTGCCATCAGTGAGGGACCTCATAATTCACCCCTCCACTTT
TRBJ1-3 - TRBV6-8 - CARDSSCSGNTIYF TGTGCCAGGGACAGCTCGTGCTCTGGAAACACCATATATTTT
TRBJ1-1 once TRBV5-1 - CASSPQTVTNTEAFF TGCGCCAGCAGCCCCCAAACAGTTACTAACACTGAAGCTTTCTTT
TRBJ2-7 once TRBV7-9 TRBD1 CASSATSQGVYEQYF TGTGCCAGCAGCGCTACGTCACAGGGGGTATACGAGCAGTACTTC
TRBJ1-2 - TRBV18 TRBD1 CASSQTGGNYGYTF TGTGCCAGCTCACAAACAGGGGGCAACTATGGCTACACCTTC
TRBJ1-2 - TRBV9 - CASSPRHTDYGYTF TGTGCCAGCAGTCCACGGCACACAGACTATGGCTACACCTTC
TRBJ1-1 - TRBV2 - CASSAQVNTEAFF TGTGCCAGCAGTGCACAGGTGAACACTGAAGCTTTCTTT
TRBJ1-2 - TRBV6-5 - CASSYSSRGFYGYTF TGTGCCAGCAGTTACTCCTCCCGGGGATTCTATGGCTACACCTTC
TRBJ2-2 few TRBV5-6 TRBD1 CASSSVIRDRNTGELFF TGTGCCAGCAGCTCCGTTATCCGGGACAGGAACACCGGGGAGCTGTTTTTT
TRBJ2-1 - TRBV11-1 - CASSLRGNNEQFF TGTGCCAGCAGCCTCAGGGGAAACAATGAGCAGTTCTTC
TRBJ2-2 - TRBV6-1 - CASRDVRNPGELFF TGTGCCAGCAGGGACGTGAGAAACCCCGGGGAGCTGTTTTTT
TRBJ1-2 - TRBV6-5 - CASSYSEGFHSGYTF TGTGCCAGCAGTTACTCCGAGGGGTTTCATTCGGGCTACACCTTC
TRBJ1-2 - TRBV4-2 - CASSPPTGNYGYTF TGTGCCAGCAGCCCACCGACAGGCAACTATGGCTACACCTTC
TRBJ2-5 - TRBV5-1 - CASSDLSGSETQYF TGCGCCAGCAGCGATCTTAGTGGGTCTGAGACCCAGTACTTC
TRBJ2-7 - TRBV11-2 TRBD1 CASSSQGAGYEQYF TGTGCCAGCAGCTCACAGGGGGCTGGGTACGAGCAGTACTTC